These T cell receptor beta chains were read from a single sample in a study of cytomegalovirus exposure and HLA in healthy donors. Data came from immunoSEQ multiplex PCR; TCRdb stores just in-frame clones and leaves some out. The sample contains 80,000 or so clones, around 66% of which appear only once. The sequencing sample was made of PBMCs. The source of these receptors is a man aged 55 to 70 in good health and CMV-seropositive. The CDR3 runs from the conserved cysteine through the conserved F or W. Each record gives: J gene, V gene, CDR3 protein.

TRBJ1-1,TRBV9,CASSVGIWGGENTEAFF
TRBJ2-5,TRBV2,CASGQDRQQETQYF
TRBJ1-5,TRBV2,CASSERGWPNQPQHF
TRBJ2-1,TRBV7-3,CASSTIAGGYNEQFF
TRBJ1-5,TRBV28,CASSFPRGSAQPQHF
TRBJ1-5,TRBV2,CASRAGQGNQPQHF
TRBJ1-1,TRBV18,CASSPSGTFNTEAFF
TRBJ1-3,TRBV7-6,CASSLAEGVKRGNTIYF
TRBJ2-7,TRBV13,CASSLMRQGYEQYF
TRBJ1-3,TRBV7-8,CASSLEPGTGGRGNTIYF
TRBJ2-3,TRBV10-1,CASSDRLAGGTDTQYF
TRBJ2-7,TRBV9,CASSVGATSGSYEQYF
TRBJ2-7,TRBV5-1,CASTLTSGPYEQYF
TRBJ2-2,TRBV27,CASGEGLAAGTGELFF
TRBJ2-6,TRBV28,CASLSSGANVLTF
TRBJ2-1,TRBV7-6,CASSLGAGGDEQFF
TRBJ1-5,TRBV27,CASSGPGTGPNQPQHF
TRBJ2-7,TRBV6-1,CASTSYEQYF
TRBJ2-3,TRBV10-1,CTSSESLATDTQYF
TRBJ2-6,TRBV6-5,CASGTPRGANVLTF
TRBJ2-5,TRBV2,CASSEPAGGGTQYF
TRBJ2-1,TRBV6-9,CASSIRDSAYNEQFF
TRBJ2-5,TRBV7-9,CASRGETQYF
TRBJ2-2,TRBV5-1,CASSWGGQVPTGELFF
TRBJ2-7,TRBV19,CASSIAGTGGSRREQYF
TRBJ2-3,TRBV5-4,CATSRGTDTQYF
TRBJ2-7,TRBV4-2,CASSARDRSTYEQYF
TRBJ1-2,TRBV6-5,CASSYSSSSVYGYTF
TRBJ2-4,TRBV28,CASANPLAMPDF
TRBJ2-5,TRBV6-6,CASSYGLDRGRETQYF
TRBJ2-1,TRBV5-1,CASSPSSFTSGPRSSYNEQFF
TRBJ2-1,TRBV10-3,CAISLAGGLNEQFF
TRBJ2-7,TRBV5-1,CASSLARGLAGPRSSYEQYF
TRBJ1-4,TRBV7-8,CASSRQNRNEKLFF
TRBJ1-4,TRBV25-1,CASSPQHFNEKLFF
TRBJ2-5,TRBV5-6,CASSFPVQETQYF
TRBJ1-1,TRBV6-6,CASSYSRNTEAFF
TRBJ1-5,TRBV11-3,CASSESCRSQPQHF
TRBJ2-7,TRBV6-6,CASSHSGTSGRREQYF
TRBJ1-2,TRBV30,CAWRRDRPYGYTF
TRBJ1-1,TRBV4-1,CASSQGRTATEAFF
TRBJ2-7,TRBV9,CASSVEQGFNEQYF
-,TRBV6-6,CASSYPGQGIYEQYF
TRBJ2-1,TRBV9,CASSTMGSSYNEQFF
TRBJ1-3,TRBV2,CASCEDRAISGNTIYF